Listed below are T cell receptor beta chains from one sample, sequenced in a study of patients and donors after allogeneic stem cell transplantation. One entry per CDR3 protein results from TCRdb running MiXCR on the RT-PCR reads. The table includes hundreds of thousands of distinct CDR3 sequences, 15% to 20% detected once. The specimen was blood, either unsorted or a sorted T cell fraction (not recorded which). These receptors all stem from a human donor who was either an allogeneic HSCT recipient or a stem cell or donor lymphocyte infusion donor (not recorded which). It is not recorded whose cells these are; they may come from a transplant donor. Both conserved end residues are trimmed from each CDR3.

CDR3aa: ASSFSPGPEAF
v_gene: TRBV27

CDR3aa: SAGLHRGVEGYT
v_gene: TRBV20-1

CDR3aa: ASSPSQGALEKLF
v_gene: TRBV4-3

CDR3aa: ASSDPGAANYGYT
v_gene: TRBV25-1

CDR3aa: ASSQEALTDTQY
v_gene: TRBV3-1

CDR3aa: ASSFKADTEAF
v_gene: TRBV27

CDR3aa: ASSTTSQDTQY
v_gene: TRBV7-3

CDR3aa: AISEWDSSNQPQH
v_gene: TRBV10-3

CDR3aa: ASSYTGTGPYEQY
v_gene: TRBV7-3

CDR3aa: ASSEGTPLSNQPQH
v_gene: TRBV9

CDR3aa: ATSFGQGETQY
v_gene: TRBV24-1

CDR3aa: SAQGSEGYNEQF
v_gene: TRBV20-1

CDR3aa: SASKRDYTYEQY
v_gene: TRBV20-1

CDR3aa: ASSSRNRVDTQY
v_gene: TRBV5-6

CDR3aa: SARDVLVGYTDTQY
v_gene: TRBV20-1

CDR3aa: ASSVGQIRGTDTQY
v_gene: TRBV5-1

CDR3aa: ASSSRATGELF
v_gene: TRBV25-1

CDR3aa: ASSQDTYEQF
v_gene: TRBV3-1

CDR3aa: SVGRQNTEAF
v_gene: TRBV29-1

CDR3aa: ASRKGRLLVNTIY
v_gene: TRBV28

CDR3aa: ASRVSGLAGWGEF
v_gene: TRBV2

CDR3aa: ASSSSGRGYNEQF
v_gene: TRBV5-1

CDR3aa: AWSGTSSGAGKNIQY
v_gene: TRBV30

CDR3aa: ASSLGGEEQY
v_gene: TRBV7-9